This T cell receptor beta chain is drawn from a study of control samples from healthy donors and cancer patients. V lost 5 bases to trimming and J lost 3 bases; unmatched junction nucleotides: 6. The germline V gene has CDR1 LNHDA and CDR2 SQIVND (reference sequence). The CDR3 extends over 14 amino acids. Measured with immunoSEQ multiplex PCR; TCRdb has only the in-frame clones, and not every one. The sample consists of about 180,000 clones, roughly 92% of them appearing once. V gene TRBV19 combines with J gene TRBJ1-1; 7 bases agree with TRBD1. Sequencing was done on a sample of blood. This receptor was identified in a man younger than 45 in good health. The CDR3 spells CASSVRQGYTEAFF. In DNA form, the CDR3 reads TGTGCCAGTAGTGTTCGACAGGGCTACACTGAAGCTTTCTTT.